This TCR beta chain was profiled in a study of blood T cell repertoires in COVID-19. Study-wide background: T cells, B-cell-depleted T cells, or PBMCs provided the cDNA or gDNA that served as material.

Repertoires were generated with immunoSEQ multiplex PCR, while TCRdb's copy carries only in-frame clones and drops some. The data contain fewer than 200,000 clones, around 85% of them singletons. The CDR3 spans 16 residues. Germline loops: CDR1 SGHRS, CDR2 YFSETQ. J was trimmed by 1 base and V by 0 bases; bases with no gene match: 5. The TCR sequence derives from a woman in her sixties with acute or convalescent COVID-19. J is TRBJ2-7 and V is TRBV5-1; 9 bases map to TRBD2. The source material was peripheral blood. In nucleotides, the CDR3 is TGCGCCAGCAGCTTGGAACGCGGGAGGGGGTCCTACGAGCAGTACTTC. As protein: CASSLERGRGSYEQYF.